The following is a T cell receptor beta chain sequence with its context. Its cognate antigen has yet to be identified. Per-base quality was not reported, and no clone a single base away is much larger than it. The data stem from a study of T cell responses to AZD1222 COVID-19 vaccine (dated by TCRdb to the early 2020s). General notes on the study: A total of around 240 trial participants underwent TCR sequencing, of whom 207 received two doses of AZD1222 and some 26 received two doses of the MenACWY control vaccine. Trial participants were enrolled by age into 18-55, 56-69 and 70-plus year subgroups, with roughly 150, 30 and 60 TCR-sequenced participants respectively.

The study at large found these results: Conclusions about previously exposed vaccinees are limited, since just 5 or 6 AZD1222 recipients were seropositive for SARS-CoV-2 at baseline. Nearly half of unique spike-specific TCRs reportedly recognized epitopes outside regions mutated in the B.1.351 and B.1.1.7 variants. A significant rise in spike-specific TCR breadth and depth was observed after two AZD1222 doses relative to day 0 and relative to MenACWY recipients. Because no day 14 peak-response samples were available, the repertoires could be characterized only after the peak T cell response. The 56-69-year group was small, and its depth increase did not reach significance, likely because of low power. The vaccine-associated CD4 TCRs covered the entire spike protein, and the dominant responses fell in regions 160-218 and 743-854. Most participants were white British and females outnumbered males, and the authors suggested that clonal diversity may have been underestimated.

What this sample's time point label stands for: about 28 days (+/-7) after the second vaccine dose. AZD1222 recipients whose second dose came at about 4 weeks and those whose second dose came at about 12 weeks were combined into one group, since spike-specific TCR depth and breadth did not differ between the two schedules. Samples from vaccinated people were obtained from the UK trials COV001 and COV002, which included a single-blind randomized controlled phase 2/3 trial of AZD1222 (ChAdOx1 nCoV-19) in healthy adults. For TCRbeta chain sequencing, PBMC samples were collected from trial participants at day 0 and at day 28 after the second dose. Cut back by 5 bases and 4 bases, the V and J ends lie 14 bases apart. The germline V gene gives CDR1 as SQVTM and CDR2 as ANQGSEA. The cysteine opens and the phenylalanine closes a CDR3 of 13 amino acids. Just the 39-base CDR3 DNA is kept, in frame starting at base 1.

The CDR3 regions of human TCRbeta chains were analyzed by immunosequencing. Per the source publication's procedure: TCRs in the repertoires were matched against a reference library of SARS-CoV-2-specific TCRs that had been generated with the MIRA antigen-specificity platform. Breadth meant the fraction of unique TCRs that were SARS-CoV-2-associated, whereas depth meant the fraction of total T cells that were SARS-CoV-2-associated. Using the MIRA data, each spike-specific TCR was mapped to the spike region that the TCR reacts to and placed in a CD4 or CD8 class. Log10-transformed breadth and depth values were compared by one-way ANOVA with Sidak's multiple comparisons tests. TCRdb limited this immuneACCESS table to in-frame rearrangements with V and J called. A share of clones is missing; checked studies link under half to unresolved V genes, and the rest is unexplained. For V, J and clone size, that table is used; D and trimming come from the DNA. The sample profile shows approximately 100,000 clones; 70% to 90% of them were found once. Roughly 10% of the sample rests with the top ten.

This clonotype was obtained from an adult who received the AZD1222 COVID-19 vaccine. The V gene is TRBV29-1 and the J gene is TRBJ2-5; the best D guess is TRBD1, with 5 bases matching. Sequencing used peripheral blood, obtained 28 days after the second AZD1222 dose. The DNA reads TGCAGCGTTACACTTGGGGCGAGAGAGACCCAGTACTTC. Its amino acids are CSVTLGARETQYF.